This T cell receptor beta chain was recovered during a study of T cell responses to AZD1222 COVID-19 vaccine. The CDR3 extends over 12 amino acids. V dropped 4 bases and J dropped 8; count of bases not matched to a gene: 3. CDR1 and CDR2 from the germline V gene are SGHTA and FQGNSA. As regards this clone: Its antigen is currently unknown.

Sequenced by immunoSEQ multiplex PCR; TCRdb stores in-frame clones only, minus some. This table has more than 120,000 clones, roughly 86% appearing once. Overall study results and limits: Nearly half of spike-specific TCRs reportedly target variant regions that are unmutated in the B.1.351 and B.1.1.7 variants. Among the donors, most were white British and more were female, and clonal diversity was possibly underestimated.

Sequencing used peripheral blood, obtained 28 days after the second AZD1222 dose. The sequence came from an adult who received the AZD1222 COVID-19 vaccine. The chain recombines TRBV7-2 with TRBJ1-2, with 8 nucleotides matching TRBD1. The CDR3 nucleotides are TGTGCCAGCAGCTCGACAGGGGAGGGCTACACCTTC. It encodes CASSSTGEGYTF.